Below are 5 T cell receptor beta chains sequenced from a single sample in a study of blood T cell repertoires in COVID-19. The protocol was immunoSEQ multiplex PCR, while the TCRdb copy is restricted to in-frame clones and leaves out a portion. Of some 170,000 clones detected, roughly 89% appear once; the ten largest clones hold more than 1.5%. Sequenced: peripheral blood. The receptor set was obtained from a woman aged 50 to 60 with acute or convalescent COVID-19.

This chain uses TRBV27 with TRBJ2-3; D is perhaps TRBD1 (6 bases). Trimming removed 7 bases from V and 0 bases from J, with 14 bases in between. Germline V gives CDR1 MNHEY, CDR2 SMNVEV (reference sequence). The length of the CDR3 is 15 residues. The CDR3 loop is CASKQGTTSTDTQYF. For the CDR3, the DNA is TGTGCCAGCAAACAAGGGACAACTAGCACAGATACGCAGTATTTT.

This clone has only one observation. This chain uses TRBV7-9 with TRBJ1-5; 8 bases are shared with TRBD1. The J segment lost 5 bases and the V segment lost 2 bases, leaving 8 bases of the junction unmatched. This CDR3 spans 16 amino acids. The germline V gene encodes CDR1 SEHNR and CDR2 FQNEAQ (reference sequence). Here the CDR3 reads CASSLTGQGLDQPQHF. In DNA, the CDR3 is TGTGCCAGCAGCTTAACCGGACAGGGACTCGATCAGCCCCAGCATTTT.

This clone occurred a few times. The J gene is TRBJ1-2, the V gene TRBV10-1; unclear D gene. Germline V gene sequence: CDR1 WNHNN, CDR2 SYGVQD (reference sequence). This CDR3 spans 16 amino acids. V lost 0 bases and J 0 bases, leaving 11 bases between the germline ends. The DNA for the CDR3 is TGCGCCAGCAGTGAGTCTTTTATATACTCTAACTATGGCTACACCTTC. Amino acid sequence: CASSESFIYSNYGYTF.

The V call is TRBV7-6, the J call TRBJ2-3; the match to TRBD2 covers 9 bases. This CDR3 has 18 residues. Germline V gene data show CDR1 as SGHVS and CDR2 as FNYEAQ. V shed 2 bases and J 6 bases; nucleotides not matched to a gene: 15. The CDR3: CASSLRMAGGILSDTQYF. The CDR3 bases are TGTGCCAGCAGCTTAAGAATGGCGGGAGGGATTCTGTCCGATACGCAGTATTTT.

V gene TRBV9 combines with J gene TRBJ2-7, with D tentatively TRBD2 (6 bases). CDR3 length: 14 residues. The germline V gene has CDR1 SGDLS and CDR2 YYNGEE. The germline V and J ends were trimmed by 4 bases and 2 bases, with 13 bases remaining between them. CDR3 region: CASSNRDLPYEQYF. The DNA of the CDR3 is TGTGCCAGCAGCAACCGGGACTTACCCTACGAGCAGTACTTC.